What follows describes a single T cell receptor beta chain. Its antigen is not identified. This specimen comes from a study of cytomegalovirus exposure and HLA in healthy donors. CDR1 is MNHEY and CDR2 is SMNVEV in the germline V gene (reference sequence). The CDR3 runs 15 residues. V shed 5 bases and J shed 3 bases, with 17 bases lying between them. The study's findings and limits: Analyses of presence/absence relied on an assumption of roughly uniform sequencing depth across donors.

PCR used 60 Vbeta primers and 13 Jbeta primers. TCRdb's table, derived via immunoSEQ multiplex PCR, lists solely in-frame clones and lacks some. The sample holds some 120,000 clones. The chain recombines TRBV27 with TRBJ2-7; unclear D gene. Sequencing was carried out using PBMCs. This sequence originates from a man younger than 35 in good health and CMV-seronegative. CDR3 region: CASSPTATTIYEQYF. CDR3 nucleotides: TGTGCCAGCAGTCCAACAGCTACCACAATCTACGAGCAGTACTTC.